This T cell receptor beta chain was profiled in a study of blood T cell repertoires in COVID-19 (dated by TCRdb to the early 2020s). For the study in its entirety: The collaborator samples originated in the United States, Italy and Spain and spanned the acute and convalescent phases of COVID-19. The prospective study material was composed of cDNA or gDNA derived from T cells, B-cell-depleted T cells, or PBMCs. The dataset comprised deeply sampled blood TCRbeta repertoires from subjects exposed to, actively infected with, or recovered from COVID-19. A freely available public database, intended as a resource for researchers studying the immune response to SARS-CoV-2, is where the repertoires were released. The samples were drawn from two sources: the first 160 participants of the ongoing ImmuneRACE study, and fewer than 1,500 subjects contributed by 6 global collaborators. Sample metadata almost always included a de-identified subject ID, COVID-19 status, age in years and sex. Where HLA class I and class II types were available, the types were taken from metadata supplied by the sample provider, not from assay-based typing. Study-wide findings and limitations: Clinical and demographic metadata were provided uncurated, with the amount varying by source and participant.

In the prospective study, participants were 18 to 89 years old, resided in approximately 25 geographic areas of the United States, and were enrolled through a virtual design. Cohort assignment in the prospective study relied on participant-reported clinical history from a screening survey and a study questionnaire. In the prospective study, mobile phlebotomists collected whole blood, serum and a nasopharyngeal or oropharyngeal swab from each participant. Prospective study participants could optionally give additional blood draws and questionnaires over a roughly 2-month period. Before DNA extraction, prospective study blood samples were shipped either frozen or at room temperature. The immunoSEQ Assay, a bias-controlled multiplex PCR, was used to amplify TCRbeta CDR3 regions from genomic DNA. As for the original processing: Nucleated cell counts per sample were estimated from amplification of reference gene primers within the assay. To quantify the absolute abundance of each unique TCRbeta CDR3 rearrangement, sequence reads were collapsed and filtered. For each sample, productive Simpson clonality was calculated by taking the square root of Simpson's diversity index across productive rearrangements. Sourced from immuneACCESS, this table was stored by TCRdb with only in-frame sequences that have V and J called. A share of the clones is absent; for the studies checked, an unresolved V gene accounts for under half, and the remainder has no known explanation. That table furnishes V, J and clone size, whereas the DNA furnished D and trimming. The sample table lists about 200,000 clones, more than 70% of them with a count of one. Less than 8% of the sample rests with the top ten.

From the germline V gene, CDR1 is SGHNT and CDR2 is YENEEA. The CDR3 starts with the cysteine, ends with the phenylalanine, and has 18 residues. CDR3 DNA is the only sequence kept; it has 54 bases, read in frame from the first base. Trimming accounts for 5 bases at V and 2 bases at J, while the number of junction bases matched to no gene is 14. Remarks on this clone: What this receptor recognizes is not known. The record has no base qualities; no much larger clone is one base away.

The sequence was obtained from a woman aged 40 to 50 with acute COVID-19. Source material: PBMCs or T cells enriched from blood (not recorded which). The rearrangement joined TRBV11-3 to TRBJ2-1, with 8 bases in between that match TRBD2. At the DNA level, the sequence is TGTGCCAGCAGCGGAACGAAAGCGGGAGCCCCTACCTACAATGAGCAGTTCTTC. The encoded protein is CASSGTKAGAPTYNEQFF.